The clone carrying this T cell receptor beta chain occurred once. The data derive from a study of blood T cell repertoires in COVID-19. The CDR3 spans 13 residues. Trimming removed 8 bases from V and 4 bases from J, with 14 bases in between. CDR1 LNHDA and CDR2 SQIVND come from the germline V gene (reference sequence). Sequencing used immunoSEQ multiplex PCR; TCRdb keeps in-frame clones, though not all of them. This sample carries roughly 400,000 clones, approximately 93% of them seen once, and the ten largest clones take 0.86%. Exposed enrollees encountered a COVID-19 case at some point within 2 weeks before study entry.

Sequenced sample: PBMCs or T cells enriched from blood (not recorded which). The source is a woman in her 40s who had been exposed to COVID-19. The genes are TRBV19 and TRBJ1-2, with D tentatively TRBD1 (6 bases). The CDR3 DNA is TGTGCCAGTTCCCGAGGCAGGGGCTATGGCTACACCTTC. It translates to CASSRGRGYGYTF.